One TCR beta chain is described in this entry. Its antigen is currently unknown. PCR used 60 Vbeta primers and 13 Jbeta primers. Clones were read by immunoSEQ multiplex PCR, and TCRdb kept only the in-frame ones, dropping some. This sample has roughly 170,000 clones, with about 84% found just once. The record originates from a study of cytomegalovirus exposure and HLA in healthy donors. V was pared by 5 bases and J by 3 bases, with 1 base of the junction left unmatched. The CDR3 is 12 residues long. The V gene's germline CDR1 is LGHNA and CDR2 YNFKEQ. Study results and caveats: One later analysis reportedly identified an Asian-associated ancestry cluster that showed fewer N-insertions than the roughly 700-donor mean.

This cohort consisted of healthy bone marrow donors. This sequence originates from a man in his late teens or twenties in good health and CMV-seronegative. Input material: PBMCs. The rearrangement uses TRBV4-2 and TRBJ2-7, with 7 bases identical to TRBD2. For the CDR3, the DNA is TGTGCCAGCAGCACGGGGGGCTACGAGCAGTACTTC. It codes for CASSTGGYEQYF.